The clone carrying this TCR beta chain was seen many times. V dropped 4 bases and J dropped 9 bases, with 16 bases sitting between them. Germline-derived CDR1 and CDR2 are LNHNV and YYDKDF (reference sequence). There are 15 residues in the CDR3. It was RNA transcripts that yielded the amplified TCR beta CDR3 regions. HTBI primers were employed in a first-round RT-PCR of the TCR CDR3. Each CDR3 protein is one row after TCRdb ran MiXCR on the multiplex PCR reads. Of approximately 590,000 distinct CDR3 sequences in the sample, roughly 46% were seen once. The data derive from a study of T cells in Graves' hyperthyroidism and ophthalmopathy.

This TCR was sampled from a woman aged 18-29 years with Graves' hyperthyroidism. V gene TRBV15 combines with J gene TRBJ1-6, with D unclear. Material: peripheral blood or thyroid tissue (not recorded which). DNA of the CDR3: TGTGCCACCAGCATCATACGGCACCCGAGTTCACCCCTCCACTTT. Amino acid sequence: CATSIIRHPSSPLHF.